This TCR beta chain was profiled in a study of shared clonotypes between healthy human individuals. Study background: Donors, aged 18 to 49, were a couple of women and three men. Three plates each covered CD4 naive and memory; CD8 naive two, CD8 memory one.

Naive CD8 cells were CD45RO-negative, positively selected for CCR7, excluding terminally differentiated effector memory CD45RA+ cells. The CDR3 is 15 amino acids. CDR1 is SGHAT and CDR2 is FQNNGV in the germline V gene. J lost 10 bases, V lost 6 bases, and 16 bases had no gene match. At the deep level, the assay was run. Across several immunoSEQ plates, the genomic DNA of each subset was split evenly. Generated by immunoSEQ multiplex PCR, the TCRdb table keeps only in-frame clones and is missing some. The table has about 680,000 clones, 92% seen once. This TCR derives from a man younger than 40 in good health. The J gene is TRBJ1-1, the V gene TRBV11-2, with 8 nucleotides matching TRBD1. Sequenced sample: naive CD8+ T cells sorted from blood. The CDR3 DNA follows: TGTGCCAGCAGTTCTCTTAGGACAGGGAAAAAGGGAGCTTTCTTT. Protein: CASSSLRTGKKGAFF.